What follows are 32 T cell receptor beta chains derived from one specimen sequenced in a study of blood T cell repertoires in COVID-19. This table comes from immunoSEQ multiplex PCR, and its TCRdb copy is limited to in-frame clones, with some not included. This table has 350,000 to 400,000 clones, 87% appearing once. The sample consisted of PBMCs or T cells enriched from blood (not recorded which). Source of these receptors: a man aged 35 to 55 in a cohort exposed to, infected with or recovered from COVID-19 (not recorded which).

CDR3 loop: CASTHPGLDIQYF. The CDR3 DNA follows: TGTGCCAGCACCCATCCAGGGTTGGACATTCAGTACTTC. The chain joins TRBV6-5 to TRBJ2-4; D may be TRBD1 (5 bases). The germline CDR1 and CDR2 sequences are MNHEY and SVGAGI. V was trimmed by 7 bases and J by 8 bases, leaving 15 bases between them. CDR3 length equals 13 residues.

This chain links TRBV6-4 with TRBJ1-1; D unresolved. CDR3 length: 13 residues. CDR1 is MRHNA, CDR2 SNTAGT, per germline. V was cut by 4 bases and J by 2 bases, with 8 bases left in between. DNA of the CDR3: TGTGCCAGCAGTGTAAACAGAAACACTGAAGCTTTCTTT. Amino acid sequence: CASSVNRNTEAFF.

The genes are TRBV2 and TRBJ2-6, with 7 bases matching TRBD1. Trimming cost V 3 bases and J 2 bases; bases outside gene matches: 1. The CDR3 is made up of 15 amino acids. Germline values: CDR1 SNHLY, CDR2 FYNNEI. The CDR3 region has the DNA TGTGCCAGCAGTGACGACAGGGCTGGGGCCAACGTCCTGACTTTC. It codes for CASSDDRAGANVLTF.

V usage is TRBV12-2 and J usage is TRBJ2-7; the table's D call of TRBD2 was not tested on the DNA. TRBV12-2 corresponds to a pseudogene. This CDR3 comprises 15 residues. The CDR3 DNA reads TGTGCAAGTCGCTTGGGACTAGCGGAGTCCTACGAGCAGTACTTC. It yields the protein CASRLGLAESYEQYF.

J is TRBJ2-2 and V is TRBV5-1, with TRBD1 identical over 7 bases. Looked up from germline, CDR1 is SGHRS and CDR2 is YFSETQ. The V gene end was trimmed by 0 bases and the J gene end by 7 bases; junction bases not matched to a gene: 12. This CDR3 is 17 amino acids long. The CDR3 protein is CASSLDLTGLSGGELFF. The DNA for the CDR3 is TGCGCCAGCAGCTTGGACCTGACAGGGTTGAGTGGCGGGGAGCTGTTTTTT.

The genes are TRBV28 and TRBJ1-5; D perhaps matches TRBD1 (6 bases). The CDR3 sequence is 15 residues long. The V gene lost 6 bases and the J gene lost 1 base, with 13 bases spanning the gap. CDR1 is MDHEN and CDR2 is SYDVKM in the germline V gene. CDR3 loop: CASSLRGFSNQPQHF. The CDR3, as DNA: TGTGCCAGCAGCCTCAGGGGTTTCAGCAATCAGCCCCAGCATTTT.

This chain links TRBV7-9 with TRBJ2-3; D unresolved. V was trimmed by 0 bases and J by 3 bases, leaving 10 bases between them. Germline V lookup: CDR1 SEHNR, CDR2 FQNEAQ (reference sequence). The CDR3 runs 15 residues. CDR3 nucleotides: TGTGCCAGCAGCTTAGCGCTTGGCAATACAGATACGCAGTATTTT. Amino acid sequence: CASSLALGNTDTQYF.

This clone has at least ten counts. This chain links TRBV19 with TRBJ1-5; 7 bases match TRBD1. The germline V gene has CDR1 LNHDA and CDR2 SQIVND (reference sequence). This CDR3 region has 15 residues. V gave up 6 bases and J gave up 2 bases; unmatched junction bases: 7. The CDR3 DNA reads TGTGCCAGTAGCCGCCGGGACAGCGGCAATCAGCCCCAGCATTTT. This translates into CASSRRDSGNQPQHF.

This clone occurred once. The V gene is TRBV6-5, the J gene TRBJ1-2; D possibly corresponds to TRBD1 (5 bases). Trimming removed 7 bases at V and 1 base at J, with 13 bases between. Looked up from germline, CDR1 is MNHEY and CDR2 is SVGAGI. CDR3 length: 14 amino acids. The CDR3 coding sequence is TGTGCCAGCAATCCGGCGGGGCGTAACTATGGCTACACCTTC. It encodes CASNPAGRNYGYTF.

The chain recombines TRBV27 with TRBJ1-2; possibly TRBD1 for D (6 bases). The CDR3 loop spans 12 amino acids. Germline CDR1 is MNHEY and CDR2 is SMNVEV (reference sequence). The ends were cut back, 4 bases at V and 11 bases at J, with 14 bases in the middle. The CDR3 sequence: CASSSRGVTYTF. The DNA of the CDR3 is TGTGCCAGCAGTTCCAGGGGAGTTACGTACACCTTC.

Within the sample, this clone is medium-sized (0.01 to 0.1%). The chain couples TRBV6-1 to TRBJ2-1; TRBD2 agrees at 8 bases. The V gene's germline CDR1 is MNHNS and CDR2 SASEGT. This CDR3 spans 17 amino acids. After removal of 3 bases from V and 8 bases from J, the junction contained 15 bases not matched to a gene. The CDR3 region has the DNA TGTGCCAGCAGTGAGGACACTAGCGGCAGGGCCGGGGATGAGCAGTTCTTC. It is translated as CASSEDTSGRAGDEQFF.

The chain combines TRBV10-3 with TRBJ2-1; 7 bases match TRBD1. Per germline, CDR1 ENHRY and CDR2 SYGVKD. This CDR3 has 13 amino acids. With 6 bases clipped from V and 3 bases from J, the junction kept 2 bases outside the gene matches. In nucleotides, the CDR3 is TGTGCCATCAGAGGACAGGTCTACAATGAGCAGTTCTTC. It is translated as CAIRGQVYNEQFF.

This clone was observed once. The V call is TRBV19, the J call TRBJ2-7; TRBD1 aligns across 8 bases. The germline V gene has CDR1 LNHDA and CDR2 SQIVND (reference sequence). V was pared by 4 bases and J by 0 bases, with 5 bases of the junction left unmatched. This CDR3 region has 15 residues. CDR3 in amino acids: CASSRGQASSYEQYF. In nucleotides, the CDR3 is TGTGCCAGTAGTAGGGGACAGGCCAGCTCCTACGAGCAGTACTTC.

In nucleotides, the CDR3 is TGTGCCAGCAGCGACCGACTTGGCTCCTACAATGAGCAGTTCTTC. It codes for CASSDRLGSYNEQFF. The rearrangement links TRBV11-2 to TRBJ2-1; no clear D gene. This CDR3 contains 15 residues. Germline V gives CDR1 SGHAT, CDR2 FQNNGV. V lost 5 bases and J lost 0, with 11 bases in between.

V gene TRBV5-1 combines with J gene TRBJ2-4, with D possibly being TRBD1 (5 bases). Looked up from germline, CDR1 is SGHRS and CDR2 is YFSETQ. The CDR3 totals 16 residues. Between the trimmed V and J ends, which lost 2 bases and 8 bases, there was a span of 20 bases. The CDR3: CASSFSPGHPLDIQYF. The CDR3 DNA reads TGCGCCAGCAGCTTCTCGCCAGGGCATCCCCTAGACATTCAGTACTTC.

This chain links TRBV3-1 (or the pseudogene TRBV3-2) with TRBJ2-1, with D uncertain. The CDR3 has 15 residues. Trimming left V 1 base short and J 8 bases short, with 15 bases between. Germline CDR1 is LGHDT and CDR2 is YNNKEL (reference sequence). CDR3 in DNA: TGTGCCAGCAGCCAAGCAATTAGTCCTGTGCATGAGCAGTTCTTC. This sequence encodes CASSQAISPVHEQFF.

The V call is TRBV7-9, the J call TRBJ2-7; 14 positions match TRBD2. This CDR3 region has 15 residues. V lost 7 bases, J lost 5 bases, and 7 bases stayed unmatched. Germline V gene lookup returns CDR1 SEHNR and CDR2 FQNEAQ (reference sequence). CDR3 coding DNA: TGTGCCAGCACTCATGGGACTAGCGGGAGCAACGAGCAGTACTTC. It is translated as CASTHGTSGSNEQYF.

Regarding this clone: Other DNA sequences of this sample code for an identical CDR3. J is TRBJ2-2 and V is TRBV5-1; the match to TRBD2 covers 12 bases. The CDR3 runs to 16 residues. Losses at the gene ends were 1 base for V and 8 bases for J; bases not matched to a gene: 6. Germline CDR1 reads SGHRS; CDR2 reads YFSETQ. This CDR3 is CASSLRLAGDGGELFF. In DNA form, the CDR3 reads TGCGCCAGCAGCTTGAGACTAGCGGGAGACGGGGGGGAGCTGTTTTTT.

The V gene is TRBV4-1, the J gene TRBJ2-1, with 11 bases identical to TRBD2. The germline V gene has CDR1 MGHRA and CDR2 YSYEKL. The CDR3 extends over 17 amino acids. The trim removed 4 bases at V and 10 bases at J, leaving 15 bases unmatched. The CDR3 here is CASSPPGGLAGGKEQFF. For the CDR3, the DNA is TGCGCCAGCAGCCCCCCGGGTGGGCTAGCGGGAGGAAAAGAGCAGTTCTTC.

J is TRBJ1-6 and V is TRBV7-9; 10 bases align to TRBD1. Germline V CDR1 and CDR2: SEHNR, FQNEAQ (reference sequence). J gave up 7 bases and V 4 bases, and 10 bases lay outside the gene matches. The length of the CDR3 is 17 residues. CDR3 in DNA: TGTGCCAGCAGCTCCCCTCCGGGACAGGGGAACAATTCACCCCTCCACTTT. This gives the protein CASSSPPGQGNNSPLHF.

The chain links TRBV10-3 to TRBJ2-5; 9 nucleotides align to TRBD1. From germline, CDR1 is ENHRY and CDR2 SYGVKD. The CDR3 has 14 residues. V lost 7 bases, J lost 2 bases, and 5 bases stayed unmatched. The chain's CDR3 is CAIKGGQGQETQYF. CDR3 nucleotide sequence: TGTGCCATCAAGGGGGGACAGGGTCAAGAGACCCAGTACTTC.

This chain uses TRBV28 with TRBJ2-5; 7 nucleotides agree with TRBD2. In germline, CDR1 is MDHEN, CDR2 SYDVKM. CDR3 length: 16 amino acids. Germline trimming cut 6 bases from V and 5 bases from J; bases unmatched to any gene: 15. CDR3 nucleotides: TGTGCCAGCAGCCTCCTGGCGGGAGAGGGGTGGGAGACCCAGTACTTC. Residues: CASSLLAGEGWETQYF.

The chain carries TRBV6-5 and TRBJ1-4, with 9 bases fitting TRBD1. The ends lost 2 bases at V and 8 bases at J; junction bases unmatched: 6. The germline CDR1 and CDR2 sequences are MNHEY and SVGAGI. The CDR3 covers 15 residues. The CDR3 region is CASSYTGQGREKLFF. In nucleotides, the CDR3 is TGTGCCAGCAGTTACACCGGACAGGGGAGGGAAAAACTGTTTTTT.

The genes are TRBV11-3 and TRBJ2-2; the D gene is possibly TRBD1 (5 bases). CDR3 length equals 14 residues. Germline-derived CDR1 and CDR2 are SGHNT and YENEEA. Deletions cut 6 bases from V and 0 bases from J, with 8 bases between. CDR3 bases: TGTGCCAGCAGAGAGACAGCGAACACCGGGGAGCTGTTTTTT. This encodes CASRETANTGELFF.

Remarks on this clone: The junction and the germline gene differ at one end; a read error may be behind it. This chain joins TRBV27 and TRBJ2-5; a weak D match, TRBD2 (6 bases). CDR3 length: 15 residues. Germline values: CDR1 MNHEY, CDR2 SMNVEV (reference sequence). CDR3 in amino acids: CASSLGGAGQATQYF. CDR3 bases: TGTGCCAGCAGTTTGGGGGGTGCGGGGCAAGCGACCCAGTACTTC.

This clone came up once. CDR3 amino acids: CAISLDRSSYEQYF. The CDR3 DNA follows: TGTGCCATCAGTTTGGACAGGAGCTCCTACGAGCAGTACTTC. The chain combines TRBV10-3 with TRBJ2-7; 7 nucleotides match TRBD1. CDR1 is ENHRY, CDR2 SYGVKD, per germline. J lost 0 bases, V lost 5 bases, and 4 bases had no gene match. This CDR3 is 14 amino acids long.

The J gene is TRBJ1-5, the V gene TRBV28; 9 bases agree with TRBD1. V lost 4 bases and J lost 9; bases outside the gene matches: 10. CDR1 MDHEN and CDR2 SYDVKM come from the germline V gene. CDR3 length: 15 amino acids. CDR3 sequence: CASSSEGQGKGPQHF. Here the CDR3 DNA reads TGTGCCAGCAGTTCGGAGGGACAGGGCAAAGGGCCCCAGCATTTT.

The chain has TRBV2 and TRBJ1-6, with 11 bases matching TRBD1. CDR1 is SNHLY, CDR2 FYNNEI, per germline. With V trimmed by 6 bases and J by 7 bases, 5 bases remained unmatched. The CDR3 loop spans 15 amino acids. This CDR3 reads CASSRGQGVNSPLHF. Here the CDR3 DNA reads TGTGCCAGCAGCCGGGGACAGGGGGTAAATTCACCCCTCCACTTT. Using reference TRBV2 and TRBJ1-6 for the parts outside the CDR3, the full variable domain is EPEVTQTPSHQVTQMGQEVILRCVPISNHLYFYWYRQILGQKVEFLVSFYNNEISEKSEIFDDQFSVERPDGSNFTLKIRSTKLEDSAMYFCASSRGQGVNSPLHFGNGTRLTVT.

CDR3 sequence reads: CASSLVRGPTEAFF. DNA for the CDR3: TGTGCCAGCAGCTTAGTCAGGGGGCCAACTGAAGCTTTCTTT. The chain joins TRBV11-2 to TRBJ1-1; TRBD1 matches 8 bases. The V segment lost 1 base and the J segment 5 bases; nucleotides outside the gene matches: 3. Germline V gene sequence: CDR1 SGHAT, CDR2 FQNNGV. The CDR3 has 14 residues. The full variable domain, in which reference TRBV11-2 and TRBJ1-1 provide the parts outside the CDR3, is EAGVAQSPRYKIIEKRQSVAFWCNPISGHATLYWYQQILGQGPKLLIQFQNNGVVDDSQLPKDRFSAERLKGVDSTLKIQPAKLEDSAVYLCASSLVRGPTEAFFGQGTRLTVV.

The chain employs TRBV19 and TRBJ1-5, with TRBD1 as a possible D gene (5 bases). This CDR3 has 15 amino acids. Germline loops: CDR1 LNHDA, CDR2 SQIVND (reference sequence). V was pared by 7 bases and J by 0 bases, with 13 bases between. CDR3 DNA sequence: TGTGCCAGTAACCAGGGAACGTATAGCAATCAGCCCCAGCATTTT. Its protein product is CASNQGTYSNQPQHF.

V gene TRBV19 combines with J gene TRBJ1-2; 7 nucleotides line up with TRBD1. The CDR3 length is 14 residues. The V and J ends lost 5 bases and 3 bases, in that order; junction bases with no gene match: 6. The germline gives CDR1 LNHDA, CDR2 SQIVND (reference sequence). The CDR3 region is CASSPTGTDYGYTF. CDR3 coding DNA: TGTGCCAGTAGTCCGACAGGGACGGACTATGGCTACACCTTC.

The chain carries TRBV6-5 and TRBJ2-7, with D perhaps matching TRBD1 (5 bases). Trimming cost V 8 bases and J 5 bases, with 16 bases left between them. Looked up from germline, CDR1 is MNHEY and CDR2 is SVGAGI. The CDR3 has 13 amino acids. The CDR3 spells CASSRGSGNEQYF. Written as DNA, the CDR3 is TGTGCCAGCTCAAGGGGCTCAGGTAACGAGCAGTACTTC.